The clone carrying this T cell receptor (beta chain) was seen more than once but under ten times. Antigen unknown. This sample is drawn from a study of Ad26.COV2.S vaccination and SARS-CoV-2 variants. Study in general: The vaccine Ad26.COV2.S was put into the muscle once, or twice with 56 days between.

As to treatment: roughly 20 received Ad26.COV2.S at low or high dose, single or two shots; 5 received placebo; per-sample allocation not given. Day 63 after the first injection of vaccine or placebo was the sampling time. The administered vaccine (an Ad26 vector) expressed Wuhan-strain SARS-CoV-2 spike. The study's findings and limits: Vaccinees showed greater spike-specific TCR breadth than placebo recipients. Researchers cautioned that TCR breadth and depth analyses may have underestimated total T cell responses.

CDR3 size: 15 residues. Germline assignment: CDR1 SGHRS and CDR2 YFSETQ. After removal of 0 bases from V and 0 bases from J, the junction contained 2 bases not matched to a gene. Repertoires were generated with immunoSEQ multiplex PCR, while TCRdb's copy carries only in-frame clones and drops some. The repertoire holds 300,000 to 450,000 clones, with about 85% as singletons. This sequence originates from a person between 18 and 65 years old who received the Ad26.COV2.S COVID-19 vaccine or a placebo. The rearrangement links TRBV5-1 to TRBJ1-1, with 7 bases fitting TRBD1. Sequencing used peripheral blood, obtained in a trial of Ad26.COV2.S vaccine versus placebo. Written as DNA, the CDR3 is TGCGCCAGCAGCTTGGAGGGACAGTTGAACACTGAAGCTTTCTTT. This gives the protein CASSLEGQLNTEAFF. Supplemented by reference TRBV5-1 and TRBJ1-1, the full variable domain reads KAGVTQTPRYLIKTRGQQVTLSCSPISGHRSVSWYQQTPGQGLQFLFEYFSETQRNKGNFPGRFSGRQFSNSRSEMNVSTLELGDSALYLCASSLEGQLNTEAFFGQGTRLTVV.